Listed below are T cell receptor beta chains from one sample, sequenced in a study of early T cells in non-severe SARS-CoV-2 infection. In TCRdb, the 5' RACE reads were re-called with MiXCR into one record per CDR3 protein. The sample contains some 64,000 distinct CDR3 sequences, about a tenth of which appear only once. The sequenced material came from whole blood. The receptor set was obtained from an adult who was a healthcare worker with PCR-confirmed SARS-CoV-2 infection or an uninfected control (not recorded which). CDR3s include the opening cysteine and the closing phenylalanine or tryptophan.

cdr3_length: 14
j_call: TRBJ2-1
v_call: TRBV18
cdr3_aa: CASSRTTTYNEQFF

cdr3_length: 16
j_call: TRBJ2-1
v_call: TRBV5-6
cdr3_aa: CASSLGMPSSYNEQFF

cdr3_length: 9
j_call: TRBJ2-7
v_call: TRBV27
cdr3_aa: CASGDEQYF

cdr3_length: 13
j_call: TRBJ2-5
v_call: TRBV6-1
cdr3_aa: CASSGRWQETQYF

cdr3_length: 18
j_call: TRBJ2-3
v_call: TRBV5-1
cdr3_aa: CASMRLPGARPSTDTQYF

cdr3_length: 11
j_call: TRBJ2-5
v_call: TRBV10-3
cdr3_aa: CATQGAETQYF

cdr3_length: 12
j_call: TRBJ2-1
v_call: TRBV29-1
cdr3_aa: CSGAGRGDEQFF

cdr3_length: 16
j_call: TRBJ1-4
v_call: TRBV6-6
cdr3_aa: CASSYFGTGKNEKLFF

cdr3_length: 13
j_call: TRBJ2-2
v_call: TRBV7-2
cdr3_aa: CASTGLVVGELFF

cdr3_length: 12
j_call: TRBJ1-5
v_call: TRBV5-5
cdr3_aa: CASSSQNQPQHF

cdr3_length: 13
j_call: TRBJ1-2
v_call: TRBV5-1
cdr3_aa: CASSLATAYGYTF

cdr3_length: 13
j_call: TRBJ2-5
v_call: TRBV4-1
cdr3_aa: CASSLDGGETQYF

cdr3_length: 13
j_call: TRBJ2-7
v_call: TRBV29-1
cdr3_aa: CSVRRGGRYEQYF

cdr3_length: 14
j_call: TRBJ2-2
v_call: TRBV5-1
cdr3_aa: CASSLDRGSGELFF

cdr3_length: 16
j_call: TRBJ1-3
v_call: TRBV7-2
cdr3_aa: CASSLPEDYSGNTIYF

cdr3_length: 15
j_call: TRBJ2-7
v_call: TRBV7-9
cdr3_aa: CASSPKDRAPYEQYF

cdr3_length: 14
j_call: TRBJ2-2
v_call: TRBV11-2
cdr3_aa: CASSLAANTGELFF